This TCR beta chain stems from a study of T-cell memory formation after mild COVID-19. The wider study: TCR clustering was largely donor specific. Study-level results: A balance of CD4 and CD8 characterized clones contracting day 15 to 85, whereas later expanders leaned CD4+. In pre-infection memory, a portion of responding clones appeared, which suggested that cross-reactive memory joined.

With constant-segment primers, 5'RACE yielded cDNA libraries of TCR alpha and TCR beta that carried sample barcodes and UMIs. TCRdb processed the 5' RACE reads anew with MiXCR; each CDR3 protein has one entry. This table holds around 340,000 distinct CDR3 sequences, more than 15% found once. This CDR3 has 16 amino acids. V shed 6 bases, J shed 3 bases, and the junction held 6 bases outside the gene matches. CDR1 MNHEY and CDR2 SVGAGI come from the germline V gene. In this sample, this clonotype turned up a few times. Antigen: not known. Material for sequencing was PBMCs or a T cell subset sorted from them (not recorded which). This rearrangement joins TRBV6-5 to TRBJ1-6; 9 bases are shared with TRBD1. The sequence derives from a man aged 18-30 years who had mild COVID-19 (a few samples of this study predate the infection). Cell type and time point are not known. For the CDR3, the DNA is TGTGCCAGCAGCCGTGACAGGGGGTACTATAATTCACCCCTCCACTTT. Protein: CASSRDRGYYNSPLHF.